Each of the 25 T cell receptor beta chains below was sequenced from the same sample in a study of cytomegalovirus exposure and HLA in healthy donors. Sequencing was performed with immunoSEQ multiplex PCR; in TCRdb, only in-frame clones are kept and a portion is missing. The sample lists 200,000 to 250,000 clones; 87% were seen once. Sequencing used PBMCs. The receptors here all came from a man younger than 35 in good health and CMV-seronegative.

The chain has TRBV7-9 and TRBJ2-7, with no clear D. Trimming took off 5 bases at V and 4 bases at J, with 6 bases between the two ends. Germline assignment: CDR1 SEHNR and CDR2 FQNEAQ (reference sequence). This CDR3 is built from 11 residues. The CDR3 nucleotides are TGTGCCAGCAGCACGACATACGAGCAGTACTTC. As protein: CASSTTYEQYF.

V gene TRBV7-3 combines with J gene TRBJ1-1; D gene uncertain. Trimming left V 5 bases short and J 4 bases short, with 5 bases between. The CDR3 extends over 11 amino acids. The germline CDR1 and CDR2 sequences are SGHTA and FQGTGA. In DNA, the CDR3 is TGTGCCAGCAGCCCCGGCACTGAAGCTTTCTTT. The encoded protein is CASSPGTEAFF.

In this sample, this clone turned up once. The V gene is TRBV28, the J gene TRBJ1-2; D gene ambiguous. Trimming pared 6 bases from V and 4 bases from J, leaving 18 bases between. Germline V lookup: CDR1 MDHEN, CDR2 SYDVKM. The CDR3 runs 15 residues. The CDR3 sequence is CASSSASGLSYGYTF. The CDR3 region has the DNA TGTGCCAGCAGCTCAGCCTCAGGCCTAAGCTATGGCTACACCTTC.

The chain links TRBV6-1 to TRBJ1-5, with a weak D call TRBD1 (6 bases). Germline V gene data show CDR1 as MNHNS and CDR2 as SASEGT. The germline V and J ends were trimmed by 7 bases and 4 bases, with 14 bases remaining between them. The CDR3 length is 14 residues. The CDR3 here is CASTIYRANQPQHF. The CDR3 region has the DNA TGTGCCAGCACCATATACAGGGCTAATCAGCCCCAGCATTTT.

Only a few counts were recorded for this clone. The J gene is TRBJ1-6, the V gene TRBV5-1; 9 positions match TRBD1. Germline V gene data show CDR1 as SGHRS and CDR2 as YFSETQ. The trim removed 1 base at V and 7 bases at J, leaving 12 bases unmatched. The CDR3 runs 18 residues. CDR3 amino acids: CASSLSGTGTIRNSPLHF. The CDR3 bases are TGCGCCAGCAGCTTGTCCGGGACAGGGACAATACGGAATTCACCCCTCCACTTT.

V usage is TRBV12-2 and J usage is TRBJ2-7; TRBD1 is taken as the D call from the table, unchecked against the DNA. TRBV12-2 is listed as a pseudogene. CDR3 length equals 17 residues. CDR3 nucleotides: TGTGCAAGTCGCTTAGAAGGCAGGGCATCTCACACCTACGAGCAGTACTTC. This gives the protein CASRLEGRASHTYEQYF.

The CDR3: CASSSGGTEAFF. CDR3 coding DNA: TGTGCCAGCAGTTCAGGGGGGACTGAAGCTTTCTTT. The genes are TRBV6-4 and TRBJ1-1; the match to TRBD1 covers 7 bases. This CDR3 is 12 amino acids long. CDR1 is MRHNA, CDR2 SNTAGT, per germline. V dropped 5 bases and J dropped 5; count of bases not matched to a gene: 2.

The V call is TRBV9, the J call TRBJ2-1; the D gene is possibly TRBD2 (6 bases). The germline V gene encodes CDR1 SGDLS and CDR2 YYNGEE. V was clipped by 0 bases and J by 10 bases, with 17 bases between them. The CDR3 has 15 amino acids. Here the CDR3 reads CASSVGRESRGEQFF. The CDR3, as DNA: TGTGCCAGCAGCGTAGGACGGGAGTCAAGAGGCGAGCAGTTCTTC.

The chain couples TRBV28 to TRBJ1-2; 8 bases match TRBD1. Germline CDR1 reads MDHEN; CDR2 reads SYDVKM. There are 15 residues in the CDR3. With V trimmed by 1 base and J by 5 bases, 6 bases remained unmatched. The chain's CDR3 is CASSLFPGTGYGYTF. DNA for the CDR3: TGTGCCAGCAGTTTATTCCCCGGGACAGGTTATGGCTACACCTTC.

The chain has TRBV4-3 and TRBJ1-2; perhaps TRBD1 as D (5 bases). Germline assignment: CDR1 LGHNA and CDR2 YSLEER. The CDR3 covers 16 residues. V lost 0 bases, J lost 3 bases, and 14 bases lay in between. Here the CDR3 DNA reads TGCGCCAGCAGCCAAGATGGTTCAGGGTTGGACTATGGCTACACCTTC. It yields the protein CASSQDGSGLDYGYTF.

This chain connects TRBV19 to TRBJ2-7; weak D call: TRBD2 (6 bases). Germline V CDR1 and CDR2: LNHDA, SQIVND (reference sequence). This CDR3 has 15 amino acids. V was cut by 11 bases and J by 0 bases, with 20 bases left in between. The CDR3 is CAPYAGTPSSYEQYF. CDR3 sequence (DNA): TGTGCCCCCTATGCCGGGACTCCGAGCTCCTACGAGCAGTACTTC. Full variable domain (remainder filled in from reference TRBV19 and TRBJ2-7): DGGITQSPKYLFRKEGQNVTLSCEQNLNHDAMYWYRQDPGQGLRLIYYSQIVNDFQKGDIAEGYSVSREKKESFPLTVTSAQKNPTAFYLCAPYAGTPSSYEQYFGPGTRLTVT.

This rearrangement joins TRBV5-1 to TRBJ1-3; a possible D gene is TRBD1 (6 bases). V lost 4 bases to trimming and J lost 6 bases, with 11 bases between them. This CDR3 contains 13 residues. The germline gives CDR1 SGHRS, CDR2 YFSETQ. This chain's CDR3 is CASSPDSLNTIYF. CDR3 nucleotides: TGCGCCAGCAGCCCGGACAGCTTAAACACCATATATTTT.

The chain carries TRBV29-1 and TRBJ2-3; 8 nucleotides agree with TRBD1. The CDR3 consists of 21 residues. In germline, CDR1 is SQVTM, CDR2 ANQGSEA. This CDR3 is CGFKGQASLLSGGISTDTQYF. The CDR3 bases are TGCGGCTTTAAGGGACAGGCGTCCTTATTATCCGGGGGAATAAGCACAGATACGCAGTATTTT.

The V call is TRBV7-9, the J call TRBJ2-4, with 8 positions matching TRBD2. Trimming removed 6 bases from V and 8 bases from J; junction bases left unmatched: 9. The CDR3 is 14 amino acids. Germline lookup yields CDR1 SEHNR and CDR2 FQNEAQ (reference sequence). Here the CDR3 reads CASRGASGGDIQYF. CDR3 in DNA: TGTGCCAGCAGAGGGGCCAGCGGGGGAGACATTCAGTACTTC.

This chain connects TRBV7-8 to TRBJ2-5; TRBD2 matches 9 bases. The V segment lost 5 bases and the J segment 7 bases; nucleotides outside the gene matches: 11. CDR3 length: 15 residues. Germline V CDR1 and CDR2: SGHVS, FQNEAQ. The CDR3 coding sequence is TGTGCCAGCAGCCCCCCGGGACTAGCTACCGGGACCCAGTACTTC. This sequence encodes CASSPPGLATGTQYF.

The chain links TRBV5-6 to TRBJ1-2; weak D call: TRBD1 (5 bases). V lost 3 bases, J lost 1 base, and 7 bases lay in between. CDR3 length equals 13 residues. In germline, CDR1 is SGHDT, CDR2 YYEEEE. The CDR3 region is CASSSGDNYGYTF. CDR3 nucleotides: TGTGCCAGCAGCTCGGGGGATAACTATGGCTACACCTTC.

The V call is TRBV28, the J call TRBJ1-2; D may be TRBD1 (6 bases). CDR1 and CDR2 from the germline V gene are MDHEN and SYDVKM. The length of the CDR3 is 16 residues. Between the trimmed V and J ends, which lost 7 bases and 3 bases, there was a span of 21 bases. CDR3 bases: TGTGCCAGCACAACTTCGAACAGGGTTTTCCACTATGGCTACACCTTC. It codes for CASTTSNRVFHYGYTF.

The chain carries TRBV27 and TRBJ1-1, with TRBD1 matching over 10 bases. The CDR3 is 15 residues long. CDR1 is MNHEY, CDR2 SMNVEV, per germline (reference sequence). The V and J ends lost 5 bases and 0 bases, in that order; junction bases with no gene match: 3. CDR3 sequence: CASSEDRGVNTEAFF. DNA for the CDR3: TGTGCCAGCAGTGAGGACAGGGGGGTGAACACTGAAGCTTTCTTT.

The chain recombines TRBV27 with TRBJ1-5, with 7 bases fitting TRBD1. Germline V lookup: CDR1 MNHEY, CDR2 SMNVEV (reference sequence). V lost 5 bases and J lost 1; bases outside the gene matches: 2. The CDR3 length is 14 residues. CDR3 in DNA: TGTGCCAGCAGTCCGGACAGGAGCAATCAGCCCCAGCATTTT. It codes for CASSPDRSNQPQHF.

V and J are TRBV7-2 and TRBJ2-7, with D tentatively TRBD2 (6 bases). The ends were cut back, 6 bases at V and 3 bases at J, with 18 bases in the middle. This CDR3 spans 15 amino acids. Germline V lookup: CDR1 SGHTA, CDR2 FQGNSA. The CDR3, as DNA: TGTGCCAGCAGGGCCTTTTCGGGACTCCTCTACGAGCAGTACTTC. Protein: CASRAFSGLLYEQYF.

CDR3: CASSPAGVSLEAFF. Written as DNA, the CDR3 is TGTGCCAGCAGCCCCGCCGGGGTCTCCCTGGAAGCTTTCTTT. V usage is TRBV11-2 and J usage is TRBJ1-1, with unresolved D. This CDR3 spans 14 amino acids. From germline, CDR1 is SGHAT and CDR2 FQNNGV. V lost 5 bases and J 8 bases, leaving 18 bases between the germline ends. The full variable domain, its missing parts supplied by reference TRBV11-2 and TRBJ1-1, is EAGVAQSPRYKIIEKRQSVAFWCNPISGHATLYWYQQILGQGPKLLIQFQNNGVVDDSQLPKDRFSAERLKGVDSTLKIQPAKLEDSAVYLCASSPAGVSLEAFFGQGTRLTVV.

This clone came up a few times. V gene TRBV5-1 combines with J gene TRBJ1-3; D not resolved. The CDR3 spans 14 residues. Germline values: CDR1 SGHRS, CDR2 YFSETQ. V was clipped by 1 base and J by 3 bases, with 8 bases between them. CDR3 protein: CASSLTGSGNTIYF. The CDR3 DNA follows: TGCGCCAGCAGCTTGACGGGTAGTGGAAACACCATATATTTT.

This clone appeared a single time. CDR3 residues: CSVLREVTDTQYF. Here the CDR3 DNA reads TGCAGCGTGCTAAGGGAGGTCACAGATACGCAGTATTTT. The chain joins TRBV29-1 to TRBJ2-3; possibly TRBD2 for D (6 bases). Per the germline V gene, CDR1 is SQVTM and CDR2 is ANQGSEA. This CDR3 has 13 amino acids. Trimming pared 6 bases from V and 2 bases from J, leaving 12 bases between.

This chain joins TRBV9 and TRBJ2-3, with 7 bases matching TRBD2. V shed 3 bases, J shed 0 bases, and the junction held 4 bases outside the gene matches. Germline V gene sequence: CDR1 SGDLS, CDR2 YYNGEE. The CDR3 extends over 15 amino acids. The CDR3 sequence is CASSALAESTDTQYF. Here the CDR3 DNA reads TGTGCCAGCAGCGCCCTAGCGGAAAGCACAGATACGCAGTATTTT.

This chain joins TRBV5-4 and TRBJ2-1; possible D gene TRBD1, 5 bases. The CDR3 runs 14 residues. Trimming removed 0 bases from V and 7 bases from J, with 11 bases in between. The germline gives CDR1 SGHNT, CDR2 YYREEE (reference sequence). CDR3 bases: TGTGCCAGCAGCTTGGGGGGCGATTTGAATGAGCAGTTCTTC. It specifies CASSLGGDLNEQFF.